This T cell receptor beta chain was recorded in a study of PD-L1 blockade in urothelial cancer. The sample holds a few counts of this clone. Trimming removed 10 bases at V and 0 bases at J, with 10 bases between. Per the germline V gene, CDR1 is MNHNS and CDR2 is SASEGT. CDR3 length equals 13 residues. Method: immunoSEQ multiplex PCR; TCRdb's copy keeps in-frame clones and lacks some. The profile shows some 66,000 clones, about 86% of them singletons. Time point meaning: pretreatment peripheral blood. The chain carries TRBV6-1 and TRBJ1-3; D gene uncertain. The sequencing here drew on PBMCs, taken around atezolizumab (anti-PD-L1) treatment. The receptor's source is a man in his 60s with urothelial cancer. CDR3 loop: CAIGQVSGNTIYF. The CDR3 nucleotides are TGTGCCATCGGCCAGGTCTCTGGAAACACCATATATTTT.